This record concerns one TCR beta chain sequence. Here immunoSEQ multiplex PCR was the method, and the copy in TCRdb shows in-frame clones only, minus some. This table has roughly 86,000 clones, 70% to 85% appearing once. The J segment lost 12 bases and the V segment lost 3 bases, leaving 4 bases of the junction unmatched. This CDR3 spans 12 amino acids. In germline, CDR1 is SGDLS, CDR2 YYNGEE. The sample is drawn from a study of blood T cell repertoires in COVID-19. Sequenced material: peripheral blood. This TCR derives from an elderly woman with COVID-19, enrolled during active disease. This chain links TRBV9 with TRBJ1-1; TRBD1 matches 11 bases. CDR3 protein: CASSAGQGETFF. The CDR3 region has the DNA TGTGCCAGCAGCGCGGGACAGGGGGAGACTTTCTTT.